This T cell receptor beta chain derives from a study of blood T cell repertoires in COVID-19. Study at large: Whether acute or convalescent, the COVID-19 samples came from the United States, Italy and Spain. The cDNA or gDNA used as material had been derived from T cells, B-cell-depleted T cells, or PBMCs.

Per the original data handling: Amplification of reference gene primers was used by the study to estimate nucleated cell counts. Assay: immunoSEQ multiplex PCR; the TCRdb copy retains only in-frame clones and omits some. V and J calls and clone size are given by that table; D and trimming were obtained from the DNA. The sample lists about 170,000 clones; approximately 90% were seen once. The CDR3 extends over 13 amino acids. With 5 bases removed from V and 6 bases from J, the gap between germline ends came to 12 bases. Germline assignment: CDR1 SGHTA and CDR2 FQGTGA. The receptor comes from a man aged 50-59 years who had recovered from COVID-19. Material: peripheral blood. The V call is TRBV7-3, the J call TRBJ2-3; D perhaps matches TRBD1 (6 bases). CDR3: CASSRFDRDTQYF. The CDR3 DNA sequence: TGTGCCAGCAGCCGGTTCGACAGGGATACGCAGTATTTT.